Listed here are 11 T cell receptor beta chains from one sample, sequenced in a study of cytomegalovirus exposure and HLA in healthy donors. The primer mix had 60 Vbeta and 13 Jbeta primers. The data were produced by immunoSEQ multiplex PCR, yet TCRdb's version contains in-frame clones alone and is incomplete. The table includes under 250,000 clones, roughly 79% detected once. The sequenced sample was PBMCs. The receptors come from a man aged 30 to 45 in good health and CMV-seronegative.

The sample holds a few counts of this clone. This sequence joins TRBV4-1 and TRBJ2-1, with D possibly being TRBD2 (5 bases). The germline V and J ends were trimmed by 3 bases and 5 bases, with 11 bases remaining between them. The CDR3 length is 14 residues. Germline CDR1 and CDR2: MGHRA and YSYEKL. The CDR3 sequence is CASSHTADNNEQFF. The DNA of the CDR3 is TGCGCCAGCAGCCATACAGCGGATAACAATGAGCAGTTCTTC.

The chain carries TRBV5-1 and TRBJ2-7, with a weak D call TRBD2 (6 bases). The ends were cut back, 0 bases at V and 2 bases at J, with 9 bases in the middle. Germline V gives CDR1 SGHRS, CDR2 YFSETQ. The CDR3 is made up of 14 amino acids. Here the CDR3 DNA reads TGCGCCAGCAGCTTGGAGGGAGGTACCTACGAGCAGTACTTC. It encodes CASSLEGGTYEQYF.

This clone was recorded once. The chain combines TRBV13 with TRBJ2-1, with D tentatively TRBD1 (5 bases). Trimming removed 1 base from V and 4 bases from J, with 14 bases in between. Germline lookup yields CDR1 PRHDT and CDR2 FYEKMQ (reference sequence). The CDR3 extends over 16 amino acids. CDR3 sequence reads: CASSLVVFRVYNEQFF. Written as DNA, the CDR3 is TGTGCCAGCAGCTTAGTAGTCTTCAGGGTTTACAATGAGCAGTTCTTC.

The rearrangement links TRBV29-1 to TRBJ2-7; no clear D gene. The V end was cut by 1 base, the J end by 2 bases, with 6 bases between. CDR3 length: 12 amino acids. Looked up from germline, CDR1 is SQVTM and CDR2 is ANQGSEA. The DNA of the CDR3 is TGCAGCGTTGAAGGCAGAACCTACGAGCAGTACTTC. Encoded protein: CSVEGRTYEQYF.

The DNA of the CDR3 is TGTGCCAGCAGCGTAGAGGCGGGTACAACCTACAATGAGCAGTTCTTC. Translation gives CASSVEAGTTYNEQFF. This rearrangement joins TRBV9 to TRBJ2-1; perhaps TRBD2 as D (5 bases). The CDR3 length is 16 residues. CDR1 SGDLS and CDR2 YYNGEE come from the germline V gene. The V end lost 0 bases, the J end lost 2 bases, and 12 bases lay between the germline ends.

In its sample, this clone was seen once. As DNA, the CDR3 is TGTGCCAGCAGCCCAGGGGGCGTCTTCTACAATGAGCAGTTCTTC. Encoded protein: CASSPGGVFYNEQFF. The chain has TRBV7-9 and TRBJ2-1; TRBD1 aligns across 8 bases. The CDR3 totals 15 residues. V was clipped by 5 bases and J by 3 bases; unmatched bases: 6. Germline V lookup: CDR1 SEHNR, CDR2 FQNEAQ (reference sequence).

In DNA, the CDR3 is TGCGCCACCGGGGAAGACAGGGAAATAGATGGCTACACCTTC. It is translated as CATGEDREIDGYTF. V is TRBV5-1 and J is TRBJ1-2; 7 positions agree with TRBD1. The germline CDR1 and CDR2 sequences are SGHRS and YFSETQ. After removal of 9 bases from V and 6 bases from J, the junction contained 14 bases not matched to a gene. This CDR3 is built from 14 residues.

The gene calls are TRBV7-8 and TRBJ2-3; no reliable D call. CDR3 length: 15 residues. The V gene's germline CDR1 is SGHVS and CDR2 FQNEAQ. Trimming left V 5 bases short and J 2 bases short, with 14 bases between. As DNA, the CDR3 is TGTGCCAGCAGCGCGGAGAACTATTACACAGATACGCAGTATTTT. It yields the protein CASSAENYYTDTQYF.

V and J are TRBV11-3 and TRBJ2-3; a possible D gene is TRBD2 (6 bases). Germline V lookup: CDR1 SGHNT, CDR2 YENEEA. The V end lost 4 bases, the J end lost 4 bases, and 15 bases lay between the germline ends. The CDR3 is 15 residues long. The CDR3 DNA is TGTGCCAGCAGCTCCGGCGGGATCGGCGCAGATACGCAGTATTTT. Protein: CASSSGGIGADTQYF.

The chain is built from TRBV7-9 and TRBJ2-7; D is perhaps TRBD2 (5 bases). CDR1 SEHNR and CDR2 FQNEAQ come from the germline V gene (reference sequence). CDR3 size: 13 residues. V was pared by 5 bases and J by 7 bases, with 15 bases between. CDR3 sequence: CASSAPGSEEQYF. The CDR3 nucleotides read TGTGCCAGCAGCGCGCCGGGATCCGAAGAGCAGTACTTC. The whole variable domain, remainder taken from reference TRBV7-9 and TRBJ2-7, is DTGVSQNPRHKITKRGQNVTFRCDPISEHNRLYWYRQTLGQGPEFLTYFQNEAQLEKSRLLSDRFSAERPKGSFSTLEIQRTEQGDSAMYLCASSAPGSEEQYFGPGTRLTVT.

The chain carries TRBV28 and TRBJ1-5, with 7 bases that match TRBD1. The CDR3 consists of 14 residues. Germline V gives CDR1 MDHEN, CDR2 SYDVKM. The J segment lost 4 bases and the V segment lost 7 bases, leaving 7 bases of the junction unmatched. The CDR3 sequence is CASTRGGPNQPQHF. CDR3 in DNA: TGTGCCAGCACCAGAGGGGGCCCTAATCAGCCCCAGCATTTT.